The source of this T cell receptor (beta chain) is a study of graft-versus-host responses after intestinal transplantation. Across the whole study: The recipients all started with anti-thymocyte globulin induction and then took tacrolimus and steroids for around three years.

V lost 3 bases, J lost 5 bases, and 14 bases lay in between. Germline V CDR1 and CDR2: SEHNR, FQNEAQ (reference sequence). The CDR3 is 15 residues long. The data were produced by immunoSEQ multiplex PCR, yet TCRdb's version contains in-frame clones alone and is incomplete. The table includes approximately 89,000 clones, roughly 93% detected once. Note on this clone: What it binds is unknown.

Points from the study as a whole: Circulating GvH clones peaking coincided with falling HvG clones soon after transplant. Allografts of patients with graft-donor T cell macrochimerism showed high graft-versus-host to host-versus-graft clone ratios.

Sequencing used unstimulated CD8+ T cells sorted from spleen or lymph node cells, obtained before transplant. This chain links TRBV7-9 with TRBJ2-1; D might be TRBD2 (5 bases). This clonotype was obtained from a human donor who was the organ donor for an intestinal transplant. CDR3 sequence: CASSFGVVLHNEQFF. CDR3 DNA: TGTGCCAGCAGCTTCGGGGTGGTTTTACACAATGAGCAGTTCTTC.